These 2 T cell receptor beta chains were all obtained from the same sample, sequenced in a study of blood T cells in healthy people across ages. The authors ran a second PCR of roughly 6 to 12 cycles using a sample-barcoded 5' primer and a J-beta primer mix. TCRdb reprocessed the 5' RACE reads via MiXCR and lists one record per CDR3 protein. The data show hundreds of thousands of distinct CDR3 sequences, around half seen once. The sample taken for sequencing was blood. All receptors come from an elderly man in good health.

CDR3 protein: CSVRQTGGWTGELFF. Written as DNA, the CDR3 is TGCAGCGTTCGTCAGACGGGAGGTTGGACCGGGGAGCTGTTTTTT. The V gene is TRBV29-1, the J gene TRBJ2-2; 7 nucleotides match TRBD2. The germline CDR1 and CDR2 sequences are SQVTM and ANQGSEA. V lost 5 bases and J lost 5; bases outside the gene matches: 11. This CDR3 region has 15 residues.

V gene TRBV21-1 combines with J gene TRBJ2-7; TRBD1 reflects the table's D call only, with no check against the DNA. TRBV21-1 is a documented pseudogene. CDR3 size: 14 residues. CDR3: CASSCGANSYEQYF. CDR3 in DNA: TGTGCCAGCAGCTGCGGGGCGAACTCCTACGAGCAGTACTTC.